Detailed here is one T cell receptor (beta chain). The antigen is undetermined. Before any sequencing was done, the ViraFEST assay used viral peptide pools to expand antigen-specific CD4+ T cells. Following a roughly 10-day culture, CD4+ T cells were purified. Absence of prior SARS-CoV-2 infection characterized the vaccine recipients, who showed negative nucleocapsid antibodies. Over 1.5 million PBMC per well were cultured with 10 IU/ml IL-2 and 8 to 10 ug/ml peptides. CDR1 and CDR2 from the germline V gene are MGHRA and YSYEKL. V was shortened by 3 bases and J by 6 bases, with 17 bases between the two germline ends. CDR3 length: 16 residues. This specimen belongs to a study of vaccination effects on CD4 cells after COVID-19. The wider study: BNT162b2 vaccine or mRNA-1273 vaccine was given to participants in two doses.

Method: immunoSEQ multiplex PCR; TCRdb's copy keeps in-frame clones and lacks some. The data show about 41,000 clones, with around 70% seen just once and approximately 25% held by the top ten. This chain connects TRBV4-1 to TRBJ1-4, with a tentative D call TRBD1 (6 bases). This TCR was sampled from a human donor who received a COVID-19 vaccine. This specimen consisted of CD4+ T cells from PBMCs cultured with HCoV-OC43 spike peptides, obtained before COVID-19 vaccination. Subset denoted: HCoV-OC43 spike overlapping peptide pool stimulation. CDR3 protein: CASSHGTQLPDEKLFF. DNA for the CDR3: TGCGCCAGCAGCCACGGGACACAACTCCCCGATGAAAAACTGTTTTTT.